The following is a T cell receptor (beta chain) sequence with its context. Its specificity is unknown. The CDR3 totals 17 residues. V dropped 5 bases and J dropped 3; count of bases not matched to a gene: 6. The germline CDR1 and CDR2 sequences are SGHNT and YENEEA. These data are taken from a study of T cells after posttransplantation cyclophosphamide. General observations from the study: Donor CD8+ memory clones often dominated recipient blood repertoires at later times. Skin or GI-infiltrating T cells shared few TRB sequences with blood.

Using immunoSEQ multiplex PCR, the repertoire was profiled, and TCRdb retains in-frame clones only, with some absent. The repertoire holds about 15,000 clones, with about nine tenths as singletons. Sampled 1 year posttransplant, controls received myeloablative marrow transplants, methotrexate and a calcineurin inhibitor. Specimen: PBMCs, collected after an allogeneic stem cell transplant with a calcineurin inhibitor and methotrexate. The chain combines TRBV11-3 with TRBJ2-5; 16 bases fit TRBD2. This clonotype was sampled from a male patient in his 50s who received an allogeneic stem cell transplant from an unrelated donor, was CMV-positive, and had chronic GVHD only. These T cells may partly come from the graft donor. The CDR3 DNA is TGTGCCAGCAGCGCGGGACTAGCGGGGGGGCAAGAAGAGACCCAGTACTTC. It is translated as CASSAGLAGGQEETQYF.